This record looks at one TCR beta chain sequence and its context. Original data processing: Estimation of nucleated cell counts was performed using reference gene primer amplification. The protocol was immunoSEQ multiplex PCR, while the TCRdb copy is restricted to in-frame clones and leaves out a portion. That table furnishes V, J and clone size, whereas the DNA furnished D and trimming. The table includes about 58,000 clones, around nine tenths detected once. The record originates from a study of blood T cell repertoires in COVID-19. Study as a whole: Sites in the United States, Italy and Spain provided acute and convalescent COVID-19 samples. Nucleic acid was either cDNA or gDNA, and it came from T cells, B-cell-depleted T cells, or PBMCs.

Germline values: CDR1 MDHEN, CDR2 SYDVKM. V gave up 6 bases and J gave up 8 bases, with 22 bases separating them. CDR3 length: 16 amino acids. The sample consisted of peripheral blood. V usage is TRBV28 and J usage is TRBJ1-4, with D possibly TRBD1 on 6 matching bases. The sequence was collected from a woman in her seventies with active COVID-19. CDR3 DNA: TGTGCCAGCAGCCCTCGGGAGGGGGGCGTCGGGGAAAAACTGTTTTTT. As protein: CASSPREGGVGEKLFF.